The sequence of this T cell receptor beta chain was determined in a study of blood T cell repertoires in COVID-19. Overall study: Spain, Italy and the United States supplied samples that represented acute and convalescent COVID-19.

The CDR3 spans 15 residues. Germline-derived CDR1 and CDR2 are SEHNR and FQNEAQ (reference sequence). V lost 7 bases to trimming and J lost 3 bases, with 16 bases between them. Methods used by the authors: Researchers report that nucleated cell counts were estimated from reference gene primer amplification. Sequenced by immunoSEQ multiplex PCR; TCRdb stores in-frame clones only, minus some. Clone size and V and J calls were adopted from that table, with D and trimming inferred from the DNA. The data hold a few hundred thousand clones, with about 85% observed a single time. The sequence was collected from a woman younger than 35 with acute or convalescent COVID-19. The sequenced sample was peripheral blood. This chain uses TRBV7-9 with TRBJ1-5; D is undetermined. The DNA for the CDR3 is TGTGCCAGCACCCCAATGGGAGGGCCCAATCAGCCCCAGCATTTT. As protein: CASTPMGGPNQPQHF.